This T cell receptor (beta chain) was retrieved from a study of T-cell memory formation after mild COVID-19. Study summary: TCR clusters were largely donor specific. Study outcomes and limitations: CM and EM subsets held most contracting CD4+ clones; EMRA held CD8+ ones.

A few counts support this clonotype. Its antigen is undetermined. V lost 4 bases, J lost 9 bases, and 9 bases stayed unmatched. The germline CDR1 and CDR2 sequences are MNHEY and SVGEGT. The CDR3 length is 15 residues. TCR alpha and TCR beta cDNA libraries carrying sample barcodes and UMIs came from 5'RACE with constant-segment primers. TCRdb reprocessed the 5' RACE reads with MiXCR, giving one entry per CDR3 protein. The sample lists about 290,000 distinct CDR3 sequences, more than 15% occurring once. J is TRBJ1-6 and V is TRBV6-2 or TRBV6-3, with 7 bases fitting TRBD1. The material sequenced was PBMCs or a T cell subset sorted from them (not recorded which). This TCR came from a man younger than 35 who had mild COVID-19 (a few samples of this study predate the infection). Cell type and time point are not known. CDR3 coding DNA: TGTGCCAGCAGTTCGTGGACAGGTCCTAGTTCACCCCTCCACTTT. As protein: CASSSWTGPSSPLHF.